The entry below describes one TCR beta chain. This specimen comes from a study of blood T cell repertoires in COVID-19. CDR1 and CDR2 (germline): KGHSH, LQKENI. After removal of 3 bases from V and 6 bases from J, the junction contained 10 bases not matched to a gene. This CDR3 has 16 residues. TCRdb's table, derived via immunoSEQ multiplex PCR, lists solely in-frame clones and lacks some. The sample has about 290,000 clones, 89% seen once. The rearrangement links TRBV18 to TRBJ2-2, with 7 bases aligning to TRBD2. The TCR sequence derives from a woman between 35 and 50 years old who had recovered from COVID-19. The source material was PBMCs or T cells enriched from blood (not recorded which). CDR3 bases: TGTGCCAGCTCACCCCCTGGAGCGGGATGGGCCGGGGAGCTGTTTTTT. Residues: CASSPPGAGWAGELFF.